These 16 T cell receptor beta chains were all obtained from the same sample, sequenced in a study of blood T cell repertoires in COVID-19 (dated by TCRdb to 2020 to 2021). Libraries were made using the immunoSEQ multiplex PCR assay. TCRdb carries this immuneACCESS record with in-frame sequences only. Its versions omit some clonotypes, under half of them owing to an unresolved V gene in the studies checked, with the rest unexplained. Here the sample has around 97,000 clones; around 90% occur a single time. Of the sample, around 3.3% falls within the top ten clones. The specimen was peripheral blood. All receptors derive from a man aged 50-59 years in a cohort sampled during active COVID-19.

This clone appeared once. The genes are TRBV2 and TRBJ1-1, with 9 nucleotides matching TRBD1. Germline V gene data show CDR1 as SNHLY and CDR2 as FYNNEI. The CDR3 extends over 15 amino acids. V gave up 5 bases and J gave up 3 bases; unmatched junction bases: 7. The CDR3 loop reads CASSTGTGIDTEAFF. The CDR3 region has the DNA TGTGCCAGCAGTACCGGGACAGGGATCGACACTGAAGCTTTCTTT.

V is TRBV7-9 and J is TRBJ1-1; 9 bases agree with TRBD1. The CDR3 consists of 17 residues. The ends lost 5 bases at V and 1 base at J; junction bases unmatched: 11. The germline gives CDR1 SEHNR, CDR2 FQNEAQ (reference sequence). The CDR3 DNA reads as TGTGCCAGCAGCCTAGGGACAGGGAGGGTATCGAACACTGAAGCTTTCTTT. This codes for CASSLGTGRVSNTEAFF. Supplemented by reference TRBV7-9 and TRBJ1-1, the full variable domain reads DTGVSQNPRHKITKRGQNVTFRCDPISEHNRLYWYRQTLGQGPEFLTYFQNEAQLEKSRLLSDRFSAERPKGSFSTLEIQRTEQGDSAMYLCASSLGTGRVSNTEAFFGQGTRLTVV.

This CDR3 is CASSLELGEIYNEQFF. Written as DNA, the CDR3 is TGTGCCAGCAGCTTAGAATTAGGAGAAATCTACAATGAGCAGTTCTTC. The chain uses TRBV13 and TRBJ2-1, with D unresolved. Germline V gene lookup returns CDR1 PRHDT and CDR2 FYEKMQ (reference sequence). The CDR3 length is 16 residues. The ends were cut back, 1 base at V and 3 bases at J, with 13 bases in the middle.

The CDR3 DNA reads as TGTGCCAGCAGCCTAGTAGCTACCGCCGGGGAGCTGTTTTTT. Translation: CASSLVATAGELFF. The chain employs TRBV7-9 and TRBJ2-2; D is undetermined. Germline V gene data show CDR1 as SEHNR and CDR2 as FQNEAQ (reference sequence). V lost 5 bases and J 6 bases, leaving 13 bases between the germline ends. The CDR3 contains 14 residues.

The V gene is TRBV12-5, the J gene TRBJ2-1; the match to TRBD2 covers 8 bases. The V segment lost 6 bases and the J segment 11 bases; nucleotides outside the gene matches: 6. Germline CDR1 is LGHNT and CDR2 is FRNRAP. This CDR3 contains 12 residues. CDR3 DNA: TGTGCTAGTGGGAGCGGGGGCCCGCAGCAGTTCTTC. Protein product: CASGSGGPQQFF.

V usage is TRBV27 and J usage is TRBJ1-6; D might be TRBD1 (5 bases). This CDR3 has 15 amino acids. Trimming removed 7 bases from V and 10 bases from J, with 20 bases in between. Germline lookup yields CDR1 MNHEY and CDR2 SMNVEV (reference sequence). Here the CDR3 reads CASTIEWQGKSPLHF. The CDR3 bases are TGTGCCAGCACGATAGAATGGCAGGGTAAATCACCCCTCCACTTT.

The gene calls are TRBV6-1 and TRBJ2-1; D is ambiguous. Germline assignment: CDR1 MNHNS and CDR2 SASEGT. With 7 bases removed from V and 1 base from J, the gap between germline ends came to 8 bases. The length of the CDR3 is 13 residues. In DNA, the CDR3 is TGTGCCAGCAACGAGTTATCCTACAATGAGCAGTTCTTC. This sequence encodes CASNELSYNEQFF.

The J gene is TRBJ2-1, the V gene TRBV7-9, with a weak D call TRBD1 (6 bases). From germline, CDR1 is SEHNR and CDR2 FQNEAQ (reference sequence). The germline V and J ends were trimmed by 0 bases and 5 bases, with 14 bases remaining between them. This CDR3 spans 16 amino acids. For the CDR3, the DNA is TGTGCCAGCAGCTTAGCTGGACAGTCGCGGCACAATGAGCAGTTCTTC. Its protein product is CASSLAGQSRHNEQFF. Full variable domain (rest looked up from reference TRBV7-9 and TRBJ2-1): DTGVSQNPRHKITKRGQNVTFRCDPISEHNRLYWYRQTLGQGPEFLTYFQNEAQLEKSRLLSDRFSAERPKGSFSTLEIQRTEQGDSAMYLCASSLAGQSRHNEQFFGPGTRLTVL.

The chain employs TRBV6-2 or TRBV6-3 and TRBJ1-5; 8 bases line up with TRBD1. There are 16 residues in the CDR3. Trimming cost V 2 bases and J 5 bases; bases outside gene matches: 8. Germline CDR1 and CDR2: MNHEY and SVGEGT. CDR3 protein: CASSYVRQGSDQPQHF. DNA for the CDR3: TGTGCCAGCAGTTACGTCCGACAGGGGAGCGATCAGCCCCAGCATTTT.

The rearrangement uses TRBV19 and TRBJ1-2, with 7 nucleotides matching TRBD1. There are 15 residues in the CDR3. Losses at the gene ends were 7 bases for V and 0 bases for J; bases not matched to a gene: 8. The V gene's germline CDR1 is LNHDA and CDR2 SQIVND (reference sequence). As DNA, the CDR3 is TGTGCCAGTACCGAGAGAGGGGGCTCTAACTATGGCTACACCTTC. It encodes CASTERGGSNYGYTF.

The V gene is TRBV3-1 (or the pseudogene TRBV3-2), the J gene TRBJ1-1; D is unresolved. The CDR3 length is 12 residues. Trimming took 0 bases from V and 9 from J, leaving 8 bases between them. Germline loops: CDR1 LGHDT, CDR2 YNNKEL (reference sequence). This CDR3 is CASSQEAGKAFF. CDR3 nucleotide sequence: TGTGCCAGCAGCCAAGAGGCGGGGAAAGCTTTCTTT.

The V call is TRBV10-3, the J call TRBJ1-1; 8 bases are shared with TRBD1. The CDR3 runs to 15 residues. The germline V gene has CDR1 ENHRY and CDR2 SYGVKD. Trimming cost V 6 bases and J 5 bases; bases outside gene matches: 11. The CDR3 reads CAISARGQGGTEAFF. The CDR3 nucleotides read TGTGCCATCAGCGCCCGCGGACAGGGAGGAACTGAAGCTTTCTTT.

The chain joins TRBV7-9 to TRBJ2-5; 7 bases map to TRBD1. Trimming took 5 bases from V and 2 from J; bases not matched to a gene: 5. Germline V gene data show CDR1 as SEHNR and CDR2 as FQNEAQ (reference sequence). The CDR3 loop spans 14 amino acids. CDR3 coding DNA: TGTGCCAGCAGCCCCGGGACAGCACAAGAGACCCAGTACTTC. Amino acid sequence: CASSPGTAQETQYF.

The chain employs TRBV5-5 and TRBJ2-1, with a weak D call TRBD2 (5 bases). The CDR3 consists of 14 residues. The germline V gene encodes CDR1 SGHKS and CDR2 YYEKEE (reference sequence). V was pared by 1 base and J by 8 bases, with 13 bases between. In DNA form, the CDR3 reads TGTGCCAGCAGCTTGAGTGGGGTCGGGGATGAGCAGTTCTTC. It yields the protein CASSLSGVGDEQFF.

In this sample, this clone turned up a few times. CDR3 loop: CASSPQGRGSEQFF. The CDR3 DNA reads as TGTGCCAGCAGTCCTCAAGGACGGGGAAGTGAGCAGTTCTTC. The chain recombines TRBV27 with TRBJ2-1, with D perhaps matching TRBD2 (5 bases). Trimming cost V 5 bases and J 9 bases, with 17 bases left between them. The CDR3 is 14 amino acids. Germline lookup yields CDR1 MNHEY and CDR2 SMNVEV (reference sequence).

This clone was detected only once. This chain links TRBV7-9 with TRBJ2-2; 7 bases align to TRBD1. The CDR3 loop spans 16 amino acids. Looked up from germline, CDR1 is SEHNR and CDR2 is FQNEAQ (reference sequence). The V segment lost 8 bases and the J segment 0 bases; nucleotides outside the gene matches: 9. For the CDR3, the DNA is TGTGCCAGCCACTCATCCGGGACAGCGAACACCGGGGAGCTGTTTTTT. This codes for CASHSSGTANTGELFF.